This T cell receptor beta chain was sequenced during a study of blood T cells in healthy people across ages. There are a few counts of this clonotype. A second PCR of 7 to 11 cycles used a sample-barcoded 5' primer and a J-beta primer mix. TCRdb re-called the 5' RACE reads with MiXCR, one entry per CDR3 protein. The data show under 1,100,000 distinct CDR3 sequences, with 20% to 25% seen just once and less than 0.75% held by the top ten. V lost 6 bases and J lost 1, with 13 bases in between. In germline, CDR1 is MNHEY, CDR2 SVGAGI. The CDR3 is 15 residues long. This sample was also put to use in a study of T cells of mothers and their children. That source notes: Donation was provided by three healthy Caucasian mothers along with their six children. Relative to unrelated pairs, biologically related mother-child dyads exhibited marginally greater, non-significant overlap.

Sequencing was done on a sample of blood. The chain joins TRBV6-5 to TRBJ1-3; a weak D match, TRBD1 (6 bases). The origin of this receptor is a girl between 2 and 10 years old in good health. The CDR3: CASRQGSLSGNTIYF. In nucleotides, the CDR3 is TGTGCCAGCAGACAGGGTTCACTTTCTGGAAACACCATATATTTT.